The clone carrying this TCR beta chain was seen a handful of times. This sample is part of a study of molecular identifiers for immune sequencing clone quantification. Overall study context: Five aliquots were made in replicates from the RNA of around 18,000 or 91,000 naive CD8 cells, and four were sequenced.

CDR1 and CDR2 from the germline V gene are LGHNT and FRNRAP. This CDR3 contains 12 residues. The V and J ends lost 5 bases and 6 bases, in that order; junction bases with no gene match: 3. Bulk TCR library preparation followed previously described methods with listed TCR primers. TCRdb used MiXCR to reprocess the PCR reads, holding one entry per CDR3 protein. The profile shows under 650,000 distinct CDR3 sequences, roughly 21% of them singletons. With 10%, 30% or 50% of RNA, roughly 20,000 to 1,000,000 naive CD8 T cells were sequenced. This TCR was sampled from a human donor in good health. Some libraries in this study had Jurkat cell RNA spiked in. The material sequenced was naive CD8+ T cells from blood, with Jurkat cell RNA spiked in. Sample subset: FACS-sorted CD8+CD4-CCR7+CD45RA+ naive T cells. The gene calls are TRBV12-5 and TRBJ1-2, with 7 bases that match TRBD1. The CDR3 spells CASGIDRDGYTF. In DNA, the CDR3 is TGTGCTAGTGGTATAGACAGGGATGGCTACACCTTC.